This is a list of T cell receptor beta chains from one sample in a study of blood T cell repertoires in COVID-19. TCRdb's copy holds only in-frame clones and misses some; the assay was immunoSEQ multiplex PCR. This sample has 150,000 to 200,000 clones, with 80% to 90% found just once. The sample was PBMCs or T cells enriched from blood (not recorded which). The receptors derive from a man between 45 and 60 years old who had recovered from COVID-19. Each CDR3 is given with its conserved first and last residue. D genes are given only for firm matches. Size tells how often a clone was seen (once, few, many) or the class of an expanded clone, and some rows leave it out.

clone size	V gene	D gene	J gene	CDR3 protein	CDR3 DNA
.	TRBV19	TRBD1	TRBJ2-4	CASGTGPLLAKNIQYF	TGTGCCAGTGGGACAGGGCCTTTACTAGCCAAAAACATTCAGTACTTC
few	TRBV6-5	.	TRBJ1-5	CASSSGDGNQPQHF	TGTGCCAGCAGTTCAGGGGATGGCAATCAGCCCCAGCATTTT
.	TRBV4-1	.	TRBJ2-5	CASSLTGMRETQYF	TGCGCCAGCAGCCTAACAGGGATGAGAGAGACCCAGTACTTC
.	TRBV2	.	TRBJ1-1	CATLVEPSTEAFF	TGTGCCACCCTGGTAGAGCCGAGCACTGAAGCTTTCTTT
.	TRBV18	TRBD1	TRBJ2-7	CASSPGTASREQYF	TGTGCCAGCTCACCTGGGACAGCCTCTAGGGAGCAGTACTTC
.	TRBV15	.	TRBJ1-3	CATSRGNTGPVSGNTIYF	TGTGCCACCAGCAGAGGAAACACGGGTCCTGTTTCTGGAAACACCATATATTTT
.	TRBV12-3/TRBV12-4	.	TRBJ2-7	CASSFSGDEQYF	TGTGCCAGCAGTTTCTCGGGGGACGAGCAGTACTTC
.	TRBV5-1	.	TRBJ1-2	CANSLVGEALRGYTF	TGCGCCAACAGCTTGGTCGGGGAGGCGCTTCGAGGCTACACCTTC
once	TRBV7-2	.	TRBJ1-1	CASSRTAGNTEAFF	TGTGCCAGCAGCCGCACGGCAGGGAACACTGAAGCTTTCTTT
.	TRBV6-1	TRBD1	TRBJ1-4	CASSDQRGPSEKLFF	TGTGCCAGCAGTGACCAGAGGGGGCCAAGTGAAAAACTGTTTTTT
many	TRBV28	.	TRBJ2-7	CASSFLGREQYF	TGTGCCAGCAGTTTTCTGGGCCGCGAGCAGTACTTC
once	TRBV5-1	TRBD1	TRBJ2-3	CASSFGRDRGAGTDTQYF	TGCGCCAGCAGCTTTGGCCGGGACAGGGGAGCGGGCACAGATACGCAGTATTTT
.	TRBV24-1	.	TRBJ1-2	CATSEGRGGESDSYTF	TGTGCCACCAGTGAGGGGAGGGGGGGAGAATCCGACTCCTACACCTTC
.	TRBV6-6	TRBD1	TRBJ2-7	CASSYGTGDYEQYF	TGTGCCAGCAGTTACGGGACAGGGGACTACGAGCAGTACTTC
.	TRBV5-1	TRBD1	TRBJ2-1	CASSPPGQGANEQFF	TGCGCCAGCAGCCCACCGGGACAGGGGGCCAATGAGCAGTTCTTC
.	TRBV3-1/TRBV3-2	.	TRBJ1-6	CASSAQGNRGSPLHF	TGTGCCAGCAGCGCCCAGGGGAATCGGGGTTCACCCCTCCACTTT
few	TRBV2	TRBD1	TRBJ1-6	CASTPQGQGSSPLHF	TGTGCCAGCACTCCCCAGGGACAGGGAAGTTCACCCCTCCACTTT
.	TRBV5-1	TRBD1	TRBJ2-7	CASSLGTGGGYEQYF	TGCGCCAGCAGCCTAGGGACAGGGGGCGGGTACGAGCAGTACTTC
few	TRBV4-1	.	TRBJ2-7	CASSLGRDTQRTYEQYF	TGCGCCAGCAGCCTGGGCCGGGACACACAGCGGACCTACGAGCAGTACTTC
.	TRBV19	.	TRBJ1-1	CASTQFTEAFF	TGTGCCAGTACCCAGTTCACTGAAGCTTTCTTT
.	TRBV10-3	TRBD1	TRBJ1-6	CAISGKTGGLGGSPLHF	TGTGCCATCAGTGGAAAGACAGGGGGCCTCGGAGGGTCACCCCTCCACTTT
.	TRBV5-1	TRBD1	TRBJ1-1	CASSQGQGTNTEAFF	TGCGCCAGCAGCCAAGGACAGGGGACGAACACTGAAGCTTTCTTT
.	TRBV5-1	.	TRBJ2-7	CASSEGYEQYF	TGCGCCAGCAGCGAGGGATACGAGCAGTACTTC
.	TRBV4-1	.	TRBJ1-5	CASSRTDSNQPQHF	TGCGCCAGCAGCAGGACAGATAGCAATCAGCCCCAGCATTTT
many	TRBV12-3/TRBV12-4	TRBD1	TRBJ1-1	CASSLWTGEAFF	TGTGCCAGCAGTTTATGGACAGGGGAAGCTTTCTTT
.	TRBV28	.	TRBJ1-4	CASSLAEKLFF	TGTGCCAGCAGTTTGGCAGAAAAACTGTTTTTT
.	TRBV3-1/TRBV3-2	.	TRBJ2-2	CASSQGGLLNTGELFF	TGTGCCAGCAGCCAGGGAGGACTACTGAACACCGGGGAGCTGTTTTTT
.	TRBV3-1/TRBV3-2	.	TRBJ2-7	CASSRGEASSYEQYF	TGTGCCAGCAGCCGAGGAGAAGCGAGCTCCTACGAGCAGTACTTC
once	TRBV6-5	TRBD1	TRBJ2-4	CASSRGTGVKNIQYF	TGTGCCAGCTCCCGAGGGACAGGGGTTAAAAACATTCAGTACTTC
few	TRBV27	.	TRBJ2-2	CASSFRSVNTGELFF	TGTGCCAGCAGTTTTCGCTCAGTGAACACCGGGGAGCTGTTTTTT
.	TRBV13	.	TRBJ2-7	CASSTRTPTPEQYF	TGTGCCAGCAGCACCAGGACTCCCACCCCCGAGCAGTACTTC
.	TRBV28	TRBD1	TRBJ1-2	CASSSAPGGEVYGYTF	TGTGCCAGCAGTTCCGCCCCAGGGGGCGAGGTCTATGGCTACACCTTC
.	TRBV5-6	.	TRBJ1-5	CASSLAGNQPQHF	TGTGCCAGCAGCTTGGCGGGAAATCAGCCCCAGCATTTT
.	TRBV5-4	TRBD2	TRBJ2-7	CASSLALAGGRLEQYF	TGTGCCAGCAGCTTGGCGCTAGCGGGGGGCCGTTTAGAGCAGTACTTC
.	TRBV18	TRBD1	TRBJ1-1	CASSPMTGGRLMNTEAFF	TGTGCCAGCTCCCCAATGACAGGGGGCCGACTCATGAACACTGAAGCTTTCTTT
once	TRBV28	.	TRBJ2-5	CASRAGTQETQYF	TGTGCCAGCAGGGCAGGAACCCAAGAGACCCAGTACTTC
.	TRBV5-1	.	TRBJ2-7	CASSFGAGAYPYEQYF	TGCGCCAGCAGCTTTGGGGCGGGGGCCTACCCCTACGAGCAGTACTTC
.	TRBV19	TRBD1	TRBJ1-4	CASSIDRVATNEKLFF	TGTGCCAGTAGCATCGACAGGGTTGCAACTAATGAAAAACTGTTTTTT
.	TRBV12-3/TRBV12-4	.	TRBJ2-7	CASSFQVPYEQYF	TGTGCCAGCAGTTTTCAGGTGCCCTACGAGCAGTACTTC